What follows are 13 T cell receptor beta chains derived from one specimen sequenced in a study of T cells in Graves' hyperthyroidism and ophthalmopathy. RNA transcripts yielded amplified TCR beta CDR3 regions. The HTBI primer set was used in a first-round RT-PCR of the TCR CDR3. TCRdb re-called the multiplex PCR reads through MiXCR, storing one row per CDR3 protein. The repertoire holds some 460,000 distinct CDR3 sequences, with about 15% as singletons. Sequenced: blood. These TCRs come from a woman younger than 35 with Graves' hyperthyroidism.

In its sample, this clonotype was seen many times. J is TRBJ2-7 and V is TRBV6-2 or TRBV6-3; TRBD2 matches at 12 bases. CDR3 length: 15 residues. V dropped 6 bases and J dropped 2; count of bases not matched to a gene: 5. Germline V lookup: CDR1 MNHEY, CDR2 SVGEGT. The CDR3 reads CASSPSGRGPYEQYF. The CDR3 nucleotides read TGTGCCAGCAGCCCTAGCGGGAGGGGCCCCTACGAGCAGTACTTC.

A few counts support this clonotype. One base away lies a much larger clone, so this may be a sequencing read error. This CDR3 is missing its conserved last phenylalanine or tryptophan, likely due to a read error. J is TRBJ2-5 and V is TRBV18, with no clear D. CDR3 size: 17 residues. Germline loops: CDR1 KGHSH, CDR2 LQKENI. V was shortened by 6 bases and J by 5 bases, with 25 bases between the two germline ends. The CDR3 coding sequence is TGTGCCAGCTCCCCGCCAAACAGCGTGCGAGGAAAGGAGACCCAGTACCTC. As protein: CASSPPNSVRGKETQYL.

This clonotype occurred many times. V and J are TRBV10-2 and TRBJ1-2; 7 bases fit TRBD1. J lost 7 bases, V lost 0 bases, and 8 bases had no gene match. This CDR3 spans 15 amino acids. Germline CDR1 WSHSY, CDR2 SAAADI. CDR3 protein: CASSESRGRGTGYTF. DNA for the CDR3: TGCGCCAGCAGTGAGTCCCGAGGCAGGGGGACTGGCTACACCTTC.

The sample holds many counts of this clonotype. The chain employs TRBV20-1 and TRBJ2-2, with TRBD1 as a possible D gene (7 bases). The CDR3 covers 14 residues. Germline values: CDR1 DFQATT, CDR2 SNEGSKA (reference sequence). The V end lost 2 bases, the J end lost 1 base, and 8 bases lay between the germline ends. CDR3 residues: CSARQGGNTGELFF. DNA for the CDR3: TGCAGTGCTAGACAGGGGGGGAACACCGGGGAGCTGTTTTTT.

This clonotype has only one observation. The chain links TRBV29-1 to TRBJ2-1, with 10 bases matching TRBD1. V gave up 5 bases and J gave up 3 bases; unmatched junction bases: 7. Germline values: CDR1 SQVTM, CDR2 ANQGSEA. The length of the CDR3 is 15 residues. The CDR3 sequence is CSVPTGTGDYNEQFF. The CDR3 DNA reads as TGCAGCGTTCCAACCGGGACAGGGGACTACAATGAGCAGTTCTTC.

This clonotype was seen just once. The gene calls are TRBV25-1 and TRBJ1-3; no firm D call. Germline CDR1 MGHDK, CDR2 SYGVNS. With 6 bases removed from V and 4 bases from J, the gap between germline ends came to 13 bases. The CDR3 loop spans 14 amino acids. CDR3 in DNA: TGTGCCAGCAGCCTTGACTCTCACGGAAACACCATATATTTT. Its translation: CASSLDSHGNTIYF. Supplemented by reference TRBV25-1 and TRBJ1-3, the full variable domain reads EADIYQTPRYLVIGTGKKITLECSQTMGHDKMYWYQQDPGMELHLIHYSYGVNSTEKGDLSSESTVSRIRTEHFPLTLESARPSHTSQYLCASSLDSHGNTIYFGEGSWLTVV.

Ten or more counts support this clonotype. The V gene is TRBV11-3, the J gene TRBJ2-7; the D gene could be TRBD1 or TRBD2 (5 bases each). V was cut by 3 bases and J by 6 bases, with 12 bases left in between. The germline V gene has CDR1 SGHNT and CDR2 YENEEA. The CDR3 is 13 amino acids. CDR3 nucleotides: TGTGCCAGCAGCTTCCTCTACGGGGCCGAGCAGTACTTC. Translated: CASSFLYGAEQYF.

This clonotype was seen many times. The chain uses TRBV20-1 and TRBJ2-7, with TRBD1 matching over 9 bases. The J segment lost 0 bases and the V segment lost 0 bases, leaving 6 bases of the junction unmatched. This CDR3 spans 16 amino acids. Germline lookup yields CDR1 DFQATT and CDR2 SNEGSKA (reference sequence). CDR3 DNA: TGCAGTGCTAGAGACTTTGGACAGGGGTACTCCTACGAGCAGTACTTC. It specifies CSARDFGQGYSYEQYF.

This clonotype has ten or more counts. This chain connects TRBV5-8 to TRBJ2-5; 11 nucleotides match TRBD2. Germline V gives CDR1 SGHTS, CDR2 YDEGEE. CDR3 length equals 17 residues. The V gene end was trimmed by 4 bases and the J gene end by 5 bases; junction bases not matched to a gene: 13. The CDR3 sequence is CASSRGRLAGGRETQYF. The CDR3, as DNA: TGTGCCAGCAGCCGCGGGCGGCTAGCGGGGGGCCGGGAGACCCAGTACTTC. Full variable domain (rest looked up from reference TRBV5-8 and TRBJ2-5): EAGVTQSPTHLIKTRGQQATLRCSPISGHTSVYWYQQALGLGLQFLLWYDEGEERNRGNFPPRFSGRQFPNYSSELNVNALELEDSALYLCASSRGRLAGGRETQYFGPGTRLLVL.

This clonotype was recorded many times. CDR3 bases: TGTGCCAGCAGTTTTGCTCAGGGGAACTACGAGCAGTACTTC. Amino acid sequence: CASSFAQGNYEQYF. The rearrangement links TRBV27 to TRBJ2-7; maybe TRBD1 (6 bases). The CDR3 has 14 residues. Germline V gene data show CDR1 as MNHEY and CDR2 as SMNVEV (reference sequence). Trimming left V 3 bases short and J 3 bases short, with 12 bases between.

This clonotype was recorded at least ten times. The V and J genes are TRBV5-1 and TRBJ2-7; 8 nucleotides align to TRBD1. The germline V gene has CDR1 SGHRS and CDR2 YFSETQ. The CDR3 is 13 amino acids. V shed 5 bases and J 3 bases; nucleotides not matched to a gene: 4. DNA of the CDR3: TGCGCCAGCAGTTTTACAGGGGGCTACGAGCAGTACTTC. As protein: CASSFTGGYEQYF.

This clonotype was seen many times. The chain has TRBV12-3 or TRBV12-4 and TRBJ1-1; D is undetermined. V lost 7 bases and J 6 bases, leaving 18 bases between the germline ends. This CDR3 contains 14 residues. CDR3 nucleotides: TGTGCCAGCACCACGGACCAACCGGGCGCTGAAGCTTTCTTT. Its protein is CASTTDQPGAEAFF.

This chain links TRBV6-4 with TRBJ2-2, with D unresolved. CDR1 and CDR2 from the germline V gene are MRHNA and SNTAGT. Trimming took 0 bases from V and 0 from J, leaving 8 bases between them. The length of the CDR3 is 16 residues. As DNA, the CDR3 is TGTGCCAGCAGTGACTCGGTGGGAACGAACACCGGGGAGCTGTTTTTT. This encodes CASSDSVGTNTGELFF.